This T cell receptor beta chain appears in the sequencing data of a study of CD8 T cells in ankylosing spondylitis. About this clonotype itself: The antigen remains undetermined.

The V gene's germline CDR1 is DFQATT and CDR2 SNEGSKA (reference sequence). The V and J ends lost 4 bases and 0 bases, in that order; junction bases with no gene match: 15. The CDR3 contains 18 residues. Study conclusions and caveats: Certain motif variants had earlier appeared in reactive arthritis synovial fluid and blood. The authors reported significant enrichment of disease-linked clones in matched ankylosing spondylitis synovial fluid. One TCR beta motif, made up of several highly homologous variants, appeared characteristic of ankylosing spondylitis blood. Peripheral blood held disease-linked clones only at relatively low frequency, and these were CD8+.

5'-RACE, quantitative and with molecular barcodes, yielded the TCR beta libraries. TCRdb re-called the 5' RACE reads through MiXCR, storing one row per CDR3 protein. The data contain about 540,000 distinct CDR3 sequences, roughly 13% of them singletons. Sequencing input: blood, either unsorted or a sorted T cell fraction (not recorded which). V and J are TRBV20-1 and TRBJ2-1, with 7 bases matching TRBD1. This TCR was recovered from a male donor with ankylosing spondylitis. The CDR3 bases are TGCAGTGCTACCCACATGGGACAGACCTGGACCTCCTACAATGAGCAGTTCTTC. Protein sequence: CSATHMGQTWTSYNEQFF.